The 14 T cell receptor beta chains below all came from one sample that was sequenced in a study of blood T cells in healthy people across ages. The use of a sample-barcoded 5' primer and a J-beta primer mix characterized a second PCR of about 6 to 12 cycles. TCRdb reprocessed the 5' RACE reads with MiXCR, giving one entry per CDR3 protein. The top ten hold approximately 12% of the sample, which has hundreds of thousands of distinct CDR3 sequences, 35% to 40% seen once. Sequencing was carried out using blood. Receptor source: a man in his late teens or twenties in good health.

The chain recombines TRBV7-2 with TRBJ2-3; 9 bases agree with TRBD2. This CDR3 spans 16 amino acids. V shed 1 base and J 4 bases; nucleotides not matched to a gene: 6. Germline V gene lookup returns CDR1 SGHTA and CDR2 FQGNSA. Written as DNA, the CDR3 is TGTGCCAGCAGCTTAGGCGCTAGCGGGGAGCCAGATACGCAGTATTTT. Its translation is CASSLGASGEPDTQYF.

This clonotype was seen a handful of times. This sequence joins TRBV7-2 and TRBJ2-2, with D possibly being TRBD1 (6 bases). The germline V gene encodes CDR1 SGHTA and CDR2 FQGNSA. The length of the CDR3 is 16 residues. The V gene lost 4 bases and the J gene lost 6 bases, with 18 bases spanning the gap. The CDR3 sequence: CASSSRLQGKAGELFF. CDR3 nucleotides: TGTGCCAGCAGCTCCAGACTCCAGGGGAAGGCCGGGGAGCTGTTTTTT.

The V and J genes are TRBV7-9 and TRBJ2-7; TRBD1 agrees at 12 bases. The DNA end lines up better with TRBJ2-5; the J call may be wrong. Per germline, CDR1 SEHNR and CDR2 FQNEAQ (reference sequence). The CDR3 sequence is 16 residues long. This CDR3 reads CASSLTGTGGAETQYF. CDR3 sequence (DNA): TGTGCCAGCAGTTTAACCGGGACAGGGGGCGCGGAGACCCAGTACTTC.

A few counts support this clonotype. This rearrangement joins TRBV7-2 to TRBJ2-5; TRBD2 aligns across 9 bases. The J segment lost 7 bases and the V segment lost 2 bases, leaving 5 bases of the junction unmatched. Germline V gene lookup returns CDR1 SGHTA and CDR2 FQGNSA. The CDR3 runs to 14 residues. CDR3 amino acids: CASSLSPAGGTQYF. DNA of the CDR3: TGTGCCAGCAGCTTATCACCAGCGGGGGGGACCCAGTACTTC.

Comment on this clonotype: A junction boundary mismatches the germline segment, possibly from a read error. This chain joins TRBV20-1 and TRBJ2-1; no firm D call. CDR3 length equals 13 residues. The V gene's germline CDR1 is DFQATT and CDR2 SNEGSKA (reference sequence). DNA for the CDR3: TGCAGTGCTAGCGGCGGATCCTACACTGAGCAGTTCTTC. Encoded protein: CSASGGSYTEQFF.

The table lists this clonotype with a count of one. At one end, the junction sequence differs from germline, possibly due to a read error. The genes are TRBV5-5 and TRBJ2-7; no firm D call. The J call may not be correct, given that the DNA end is closer to TRBJ2-5. The germline gives CDR1 SGHKS, CDR2 YYEKEE (reference sequence). The CDR3 runs 11 residues. CDR3 sequence reads: CAISLAETQYF. CDR3 DNA: TGTGCCATCAGCTTGGCTGAGACCCAGTACTTC.

This sequence joins TRBV7-3 and TRBJ1-1; 7 bases fit TRBD1. This CDR3 is built from 13 residues. The trim removed 5 bases at V and 7 bases at J, leaving 7 bases unmatched. Germline V lookup: CDR1 SGHTA, CDR2 FQGTGA. The CDR3 nucleotides read TGTGCCAGCAGCCCCACAGGGGCGGGTGAAGCTTTCTTT. This translates into CASSPTGAGEAFF. Using reference TRBV7-3 and TRBJ1-1 for the parts outside the CDR3, the full variable domain is GAGVSQTPSNKVTEKGKYVELRCDPISGHTALYWYRQSLGQGPEFLIYFQGTGAADDSGLPNDRFFAVRPEGSVSTLKIQRTERGDSAVYLCASSPTGAGEAFFGQGTRLTVV.

This chain links TRBV19 with TRBJ2-3; a possible D gene is TRBD1 (5 bases). V lost 1 base and J lost 6, with 17 bases in between. Germline values: CDR1 LNHDA, CDR2 SQIVND (reference sequence). The CDR3 length is 16 residues. CDR3 in amino acids: CASSIGASTSGDTQYF. The CDR3, as DNA: TGTGCCAGTAGTATAGGAGCGAGCACCTCAGGGGATACGCAGTATTTT.

The chain joins TRBV6-5 to TRBJ2-1; the match to TRBD1 covers 9 bases. Trimming cost V 4 bases and J 7 bases; bases outside gene matches: 8. The germline gives CDR1 MNHEY, CDR2 SVGAGI. This CDR3 spans 15 amino acids. CDR3 coding DNA: TGTGCCAGCAGTTTGGGACAGGGTCAATGGAATGAGCAGTTCTTC. As protein: CASSLGQGQWNEQFF.

This clonotype was seen more than once but under ten times. The chain carries TRBV6-1 and TRBJ1-2; TRBD1 matches at 7 bases. The CDR3 is made up of 16 amino acids. CDR1 MNHNS and CDR2 SASEGT come from the germline V gene. The V and J ends lost 2 bases and 6 bases, in that order; junction bases with no gene match: 12. As DNA, the CDR3 is TGTGCCAGCAGTGAACCGATCGACAGGGAAAGTGATGGCTACACCTTC. It specifies CASSEPIDRESDGYTF.

This clonotype was observed a handful of times. This sequence joins TRBV9 and TRBJ1-2, with 9 bases aligning to TRBD1. Looked up from germline, CDR1 is SGDLS and CDR2 is YYNGEE. J gave up 9 bases and V 4 bases, and 16 bases lay outside the gene matches. The CDR3 has 16 residues. The CDR3 coding sequence is TGTGCCAGCAGCCAAACTACGGGACAGGGAAAGGAAAGCTACACCTTC. Translation: CASSQTTGQGKESYTF.

This clonotype was counted a few times. The chain carries TRBV27 and TRBJ2-1; 11 nucleotides match TRBD1. The V segment lost 5 bases and the J segment 7 bases; nucleotides outside the gene matches: 10. The CDR3 extends over 16 amino acids. The V gene's germline CDR1 is MNHEY and CDR2 SMNVEV (reference sequence). The CDR3 sequence is CASSAGGTGGFNEQFF. The CDR3 DNA reads TGTGCCAGCAGTGCGGGTGGGACAGGGGGATTTAATGAGCAGTTCTTC.

With regard to this clonotype: This may be a read error: a much more frequent sequence differs by one nucleotide. The chain uses TRBV14 and TRBJ2-1, with 9 bases aligning to TRBD1. The germline gives CDR1 SGHDN, CDR2 FVKESK. The CDR3 contains 14 residues. The CDR3 DNA sequence: TGTGCCGGCAGCACACAGGGGGCGCGTAATGAGCAGTTCTTC. Translating it yields CAGSTQGARNEQFF.

This clonotype came up many times. This chain uses TRBV20-1 with TRBJ1-5; D is undetermined. The CDR3 is 13 residues long. CDR1 is DFQATT and CDR2 is SNEGSKA in the germline V gene (reference sequence). With 1 base removed from V and 0 bases from J, the gap between germline ends came to 4 bases. CDR3 in amino acids: CSARGPSNQPQHF. The CDR3 DNA follows: TGCAGTGCTAGAGGACCTAGCAATCAGCCCCAGCATTTT.